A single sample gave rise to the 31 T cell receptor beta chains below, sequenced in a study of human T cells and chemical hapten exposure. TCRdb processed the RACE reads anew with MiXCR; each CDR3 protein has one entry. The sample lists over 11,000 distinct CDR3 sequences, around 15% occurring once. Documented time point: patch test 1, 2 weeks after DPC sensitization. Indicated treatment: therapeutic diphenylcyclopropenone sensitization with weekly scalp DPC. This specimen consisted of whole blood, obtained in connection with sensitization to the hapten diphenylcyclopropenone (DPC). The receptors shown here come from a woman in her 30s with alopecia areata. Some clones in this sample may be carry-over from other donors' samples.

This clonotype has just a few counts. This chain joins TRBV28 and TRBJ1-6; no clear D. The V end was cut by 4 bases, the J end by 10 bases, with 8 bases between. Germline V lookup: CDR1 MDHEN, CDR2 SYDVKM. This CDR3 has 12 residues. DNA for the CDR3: TGTGCCAGCAGTTCGGAGGTATCACCCCTCCACTTT. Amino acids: CASSSEVSPLHF. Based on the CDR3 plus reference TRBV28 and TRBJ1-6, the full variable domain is DVKVTQSSRYLVKRTGEKVFLECVQDMDHENMFWYRQDPGLGLRLIYFSYDVKMKEKGDIPEGYSVSREKKERFSLILESASTNQTSMYLCASSSEVSPLHFGNGTRLTVT.

Here the CDR3 reads CSVGSATSYNEQFF. The CDR3 nucleotides read TGCAGCGTTGGGTCAGCGACTTCCTACAATGAGCAGTTCTTC. The chain employs TRBV29-1 and TRBJ2-1; no reliable D call. The germline V and J ends were trimmed by 4 bases and 1 base, with 11 bases remaining between them. The CDR3 length is 14 residues. The V gene's germline CDR1 is SQVTM and CDR2 ANQGSEA.

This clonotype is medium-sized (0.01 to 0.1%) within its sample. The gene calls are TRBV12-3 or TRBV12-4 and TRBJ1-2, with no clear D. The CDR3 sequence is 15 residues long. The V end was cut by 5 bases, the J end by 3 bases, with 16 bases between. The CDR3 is CASSATGNGDYGYTF. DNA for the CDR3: TGTGCCAGCAGTGCTACCGGGAACGGAGACTATGGCTACACCTTC.

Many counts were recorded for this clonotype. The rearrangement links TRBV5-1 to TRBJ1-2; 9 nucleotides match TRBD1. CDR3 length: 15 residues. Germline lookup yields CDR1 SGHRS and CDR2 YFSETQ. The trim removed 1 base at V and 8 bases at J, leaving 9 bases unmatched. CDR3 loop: CASSLPSGTGSGYTF. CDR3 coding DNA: TGCGCCAGCAGCTTGCCCTCTGGGACAGGGTCAGGCTACACCTTC.

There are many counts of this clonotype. The chain's CDR3 is CASSQDHTEAFF. The CDR3 nucleotides are TGTGCCAGCAGTCAGGACCACACTGAAGCTTTCTTT. The chain joins TRBV7-2 to TRBJ1-1, with unresolved D. The V gene lost 6 bases and the J gene lost 3 bases, with 8 bases spanning the gap. The CDR3 is 12 amino acids. Germline values: CDR1 SGHTA, CDR2 FQGNSA.

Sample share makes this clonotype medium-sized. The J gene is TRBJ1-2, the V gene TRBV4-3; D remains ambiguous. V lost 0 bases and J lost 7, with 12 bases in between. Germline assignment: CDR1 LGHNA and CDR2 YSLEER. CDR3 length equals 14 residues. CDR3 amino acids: CASSQDVGGGGYTF. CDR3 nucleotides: TGCGCCAGCAGCCAAGATGTCGGTGGTGGTGGCTACACCTTC.

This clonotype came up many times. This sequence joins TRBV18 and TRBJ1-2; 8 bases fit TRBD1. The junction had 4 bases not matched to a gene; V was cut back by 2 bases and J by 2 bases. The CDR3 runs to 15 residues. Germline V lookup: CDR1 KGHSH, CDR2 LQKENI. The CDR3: CASSPSRDRNYGYTF. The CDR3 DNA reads TGTGCCAGCTCACCATCACGGGACAGGAACTATGGCTACACCTTC.

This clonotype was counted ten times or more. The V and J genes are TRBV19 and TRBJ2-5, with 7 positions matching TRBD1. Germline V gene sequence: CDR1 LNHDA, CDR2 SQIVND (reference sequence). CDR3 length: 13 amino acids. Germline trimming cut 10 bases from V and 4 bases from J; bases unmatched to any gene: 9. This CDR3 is CATHGQVVETQYF. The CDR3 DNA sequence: TGTGCCACCCATGGACAGGTGGTAGAGACCCAGTACTTC. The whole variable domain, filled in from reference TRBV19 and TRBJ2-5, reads DGGITQSPKYLFRKEGQNVTLSCEQNLNHDAMYWYRQDPGQGLRLIYYSQIVNDFQKGDIAEGYSVSREKKESFPLTVTSAQKNPTAFYLCATHGQVVETQYFGPGTRLLVL.

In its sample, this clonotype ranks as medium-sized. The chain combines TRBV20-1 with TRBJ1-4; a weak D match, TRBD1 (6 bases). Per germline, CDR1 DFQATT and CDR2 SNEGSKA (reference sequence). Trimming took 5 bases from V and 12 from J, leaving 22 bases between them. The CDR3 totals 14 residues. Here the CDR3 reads CSASLGGLKRELFF. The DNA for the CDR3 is TGCAGTGCTTCCCTCGGGGGCCTAAAACGCGAACTGTTTTTT.

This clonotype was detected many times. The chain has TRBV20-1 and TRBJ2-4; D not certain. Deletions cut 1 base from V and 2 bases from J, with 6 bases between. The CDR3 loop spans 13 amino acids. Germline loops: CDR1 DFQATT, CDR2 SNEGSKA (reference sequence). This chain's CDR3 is CSARASPKNIQYF. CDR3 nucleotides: TGCAGTGCTAGAGCCTCGCCCAAAAACATTCAGTACTTC.

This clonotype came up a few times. CDR3 protein: CASSLAGKQYV. CDR3 nucleotides: TGTGCCAGCAGCTTAGCGGGGAAGCAGTACGTC. The chain combines TRBV7-8 with TRBJ2-7; D not resolved. This CDR3 has 11 amino acids. CDR1 is SGHVS and CDR2 is FQNEAQ in the germline V gene. Trimming pared 0 bases from V and 8 bases from J, leaving 5 bases between.

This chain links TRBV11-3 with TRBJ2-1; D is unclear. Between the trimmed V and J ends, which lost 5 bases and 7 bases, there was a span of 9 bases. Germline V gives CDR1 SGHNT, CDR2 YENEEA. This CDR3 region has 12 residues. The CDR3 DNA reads TGTGCCAGCAGCCCCATGGGGAATGAGCAGTTCTTC. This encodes CASSPMGNEQFF.

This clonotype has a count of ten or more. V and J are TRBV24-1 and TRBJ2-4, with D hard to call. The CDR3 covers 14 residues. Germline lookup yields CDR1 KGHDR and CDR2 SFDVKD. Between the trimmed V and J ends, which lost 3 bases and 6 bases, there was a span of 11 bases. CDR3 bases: TGTGCCACCAGTGATAGTAGTTATAGAAACATTCAGTACTTC. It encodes CATSDSSYRNIQYF.

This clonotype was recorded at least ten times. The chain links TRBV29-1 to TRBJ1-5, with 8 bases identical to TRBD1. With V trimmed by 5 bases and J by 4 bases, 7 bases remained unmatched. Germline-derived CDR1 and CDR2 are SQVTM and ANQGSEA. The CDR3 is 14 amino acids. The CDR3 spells CSVSNRGGNQPQHF. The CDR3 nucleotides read TGCAGCGTTAGTAACAGGGGGGGTAATCAGCCCCAGCATTTT.

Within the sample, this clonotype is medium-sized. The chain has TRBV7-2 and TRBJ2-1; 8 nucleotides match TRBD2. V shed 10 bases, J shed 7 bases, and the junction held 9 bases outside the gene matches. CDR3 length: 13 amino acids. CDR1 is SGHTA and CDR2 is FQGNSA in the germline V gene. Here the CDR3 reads CATNVLAVNEQFF. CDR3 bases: TGTGCCACGAATGTACTAGCGGTAAATGAGCAGTTCTTC. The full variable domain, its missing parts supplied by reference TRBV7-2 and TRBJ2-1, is GAGVSQSPSNKVTEKGKDVELRCDPISGHTALYWYRQSLGQGLEFLIYFQGNSAPDKSGLPSDRFSAERTGGSVSTLTIQRTQQEDSAVYLCATNVLAVNEQFFGPGTRLTVL.

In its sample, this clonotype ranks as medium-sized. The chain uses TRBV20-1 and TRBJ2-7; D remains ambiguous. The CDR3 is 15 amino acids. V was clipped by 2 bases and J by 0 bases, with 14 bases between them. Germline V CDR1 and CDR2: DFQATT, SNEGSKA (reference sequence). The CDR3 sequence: CSARHPGWSSYEQYV. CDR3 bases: TGCAGTGCTAGACACCCAGGATGGAGCTCCTACGAGCAGTACGTC.

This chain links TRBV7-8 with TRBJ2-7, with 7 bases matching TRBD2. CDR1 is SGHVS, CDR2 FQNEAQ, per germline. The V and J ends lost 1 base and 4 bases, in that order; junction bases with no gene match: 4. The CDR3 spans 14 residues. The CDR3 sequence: CASSLGRGSYEQYV. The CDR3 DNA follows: TGTGCCAGCAGCTTAGGTCGCGGGAGTTACGAGCAGTACGTC.

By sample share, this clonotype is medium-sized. The CDR3 sequence is CSAPLAGVTETQYF. CDR3 in DNA: TGCAGCGCACCATTAGCGGGAGTAACAGAGACCCAGTACTTC. V gene TRBV29-1 combines with J gene TRBJ2-5; 9 positions match TRBD2. The J segment lost 4 bases and the V segment lost 7 bases, leaving 10 bases of the junction unmatched. From germline, CDR1 is SQVTM and CDR2 ANQGSEA. The CDR3 is 14 amino acids.

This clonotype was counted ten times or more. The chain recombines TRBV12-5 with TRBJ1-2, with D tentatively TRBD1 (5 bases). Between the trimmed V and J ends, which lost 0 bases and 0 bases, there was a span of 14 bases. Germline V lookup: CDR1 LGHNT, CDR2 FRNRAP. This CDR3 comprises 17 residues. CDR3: CASGLVRVDKSNYGYTF. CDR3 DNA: TGTGCTAGTGGTTTGGTAAGGGTGGACAAGTCTAACTATGGCTACACCTTC.

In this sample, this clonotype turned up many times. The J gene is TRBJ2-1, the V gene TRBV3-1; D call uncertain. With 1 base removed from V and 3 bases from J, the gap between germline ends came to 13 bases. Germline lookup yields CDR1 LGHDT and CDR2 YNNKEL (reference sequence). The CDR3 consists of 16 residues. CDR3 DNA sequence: TGTGCCAGCAGCCAAGGATCCCCCGGCCGCTACAATGAGCAGTTCTTC. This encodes CASSQGSPGRYNEQFF.

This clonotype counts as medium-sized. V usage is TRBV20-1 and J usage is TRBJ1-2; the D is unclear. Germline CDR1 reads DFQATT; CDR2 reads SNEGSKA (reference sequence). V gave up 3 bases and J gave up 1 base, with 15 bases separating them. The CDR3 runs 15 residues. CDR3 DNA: TGCAGTGCTAGCCCCTTGGCCAGTCTTAACTATGGCTACACCTTC. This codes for CSASPLASLNYGYTF.

CDR3 loop: CASSSRTGMATGELFF. CDR3 sequence (DNA): TGTGCCAGCAGCTCCCGGACAGGGATGGCCACCGGGGAGCTGTTTTTT. This chain connects TRBV7-2 to TRBJ2-2, with 8 bases matching TRBD1. Trimming removed 4 bases from V and 4 bases from J; junction bases left unmatched: 8. Germline V gene data show CDR1 as SGHTA and CDR2 as FQGNSA. The CDR3 totals 16 residues. The full variable domain, completed using reference TRBV7-2 and TRBJ2-2, is GAGVSQSPSNKVTEKGKDVELRCDPISGHTALYWYRQSLGQGLEFLIYFQGNSAPDKSGLPSDRFSAERTGGSVSTLTIQRTQQEDSAVYLCASSSRTGMATGELFFGEGSRLTVL.

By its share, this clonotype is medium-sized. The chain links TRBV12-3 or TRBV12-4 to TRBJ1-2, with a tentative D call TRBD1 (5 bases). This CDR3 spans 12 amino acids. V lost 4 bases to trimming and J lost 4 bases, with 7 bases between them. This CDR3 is CASSWGSYGYTF. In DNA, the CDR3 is TGTGCCAGCAGTTGGGGGTCCTATGGCTACACCTTC.

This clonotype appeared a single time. The CDR3 protein is CASGGETSGSGEQYF. DNA of the CDR3: TGTGCCAGCGGTGGGGAGACTAGCGGGAGCGGGGAGCAGTACTTC. The V call is TRBV7-9, the J call TRBJ2-7; 12 positions agree with TRBD2. Germline V gene lookup returns CDR1 SEHNR and CDR2 FQNEAQ (reference sequence). CDR3 length: 15 residues. The J segment lost 7 bases and the V segment lost 8 bases, leaving 12 bases of the junction unmatched.

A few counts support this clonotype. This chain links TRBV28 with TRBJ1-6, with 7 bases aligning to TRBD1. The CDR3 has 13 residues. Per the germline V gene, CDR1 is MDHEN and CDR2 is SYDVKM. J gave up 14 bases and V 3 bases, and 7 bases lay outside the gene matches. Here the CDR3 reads CASSFQTGRTLHF. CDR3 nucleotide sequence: TGTGCCAGCAGTTTCCAGACAGGGAGGACCCTCCACTTT.

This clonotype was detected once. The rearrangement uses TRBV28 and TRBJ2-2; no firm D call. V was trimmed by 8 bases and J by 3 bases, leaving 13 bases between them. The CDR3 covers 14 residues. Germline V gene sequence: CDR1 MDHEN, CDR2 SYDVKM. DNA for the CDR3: TGTGCCAGCCTCCGAGATGTGTACACCGGGGAGCTGTTTTTT. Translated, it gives CASLRDVYTGELFF.

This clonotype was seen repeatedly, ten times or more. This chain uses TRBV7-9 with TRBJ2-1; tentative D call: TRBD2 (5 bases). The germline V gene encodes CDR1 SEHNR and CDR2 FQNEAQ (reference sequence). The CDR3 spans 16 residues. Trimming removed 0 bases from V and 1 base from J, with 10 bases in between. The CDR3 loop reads CASSLAPDFSYNEQFF. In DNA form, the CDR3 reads TGTGCCAGCAGCTTAGCGCCGGACTTTTCCTACAATGAGCAGTTCTTC.

CDR3 amino acids: CASSQDRGGNQPQHF. CDR3 in DNA: TGTGCCAGCAGCCAAGACAGGGGCGGCAATCAGCCCCAGCATTTT. The V call is TRBV3-1, the J call TRBJ1-5; a possible D gene is TRBD1 (6 bases). This CDR3 region has 15 residues. Germline CDR1 LGHDT, CDR2 YNNKEL (reference sequence). Trimming took off 0 bases at V and 2 bases at J, with 8 bases between the two ends.

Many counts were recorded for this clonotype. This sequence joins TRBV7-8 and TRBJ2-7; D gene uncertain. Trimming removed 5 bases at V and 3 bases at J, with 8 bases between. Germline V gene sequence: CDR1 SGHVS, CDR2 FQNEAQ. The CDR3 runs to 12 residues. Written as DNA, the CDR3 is TGTGCCAGCAGCCCTAGGGACTACGAGCAGTACTTC. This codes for CASSPRDYEQYF.

CDR3: CASSFWTGQETQYF. For the CDR3, the DNA is TGCGCCAGCAGCTTTTGGACAGGCCAAGAGACCCAGTACTTC. V is TRBV5-1 and J is TRBJ2-5, with 7 bases that match TRBD1. V lost 2 bases, J lost 1 base, and 2 bases stayed unmatched. Germline CDR1 and CDR2: SGHRS and YFSETQ. The CDR3 covers 14 residues.

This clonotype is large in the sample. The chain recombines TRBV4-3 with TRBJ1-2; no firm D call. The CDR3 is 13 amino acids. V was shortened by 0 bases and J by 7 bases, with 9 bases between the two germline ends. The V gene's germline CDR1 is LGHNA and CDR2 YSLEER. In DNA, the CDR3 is TGCGCCAGCAGCCAAGATAGGTTAGGTGGCTACACCTTC. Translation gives CASSQDRLGGYTF.